The present entry profiles one TCR beta chain with its context. This sample stems from a study of T cell responses to AZD1222 COVID-19 vaccine. Libraries were prepared by immunoSEQ multiplex PCR; TCRdb keeps only in-frame clonotypes and omits some of them. The sample holds 200,000 or so clones, around 90% seen once. The germline V gene encodes CDR1 SGHKS and CDR2 YYEKEE (reference sequence). This CDR3 has 17 amino acids. Trimming took 0 bases from V and 0 from J, leaving 13 bases between them. The material sequenced was peripheral blood, taken on day 0 of AZD1222 vaccination. The gene calls are TRBV5-5 and TRBJ1-5; D is unresolved. This TCR was recovered from an adult in good health. In DNA, the CDR3 is TGTGCCAGCAGCTTGGGGTCCCCGGACCTTAGCAATCAGCCCCAGCATTTT. It encodes CASSLGSPDLSNQPQHF.